The 15 T cell receptor beta chains given below trace back to one sample, sequenced in a study of T cell repertoires in cytomegalovirus infection. TCRdb re-derived calls from the reads in MiXCR, one entry per CDR3 protein. This table holds about 350,000 distinct CDR3 sequences, roughly a third found once. No cognate antigen is known for these TCRs. The material was cultured PBMCs, obtained from culture after CMV antigen stimulation. These receptors originate from a human donor in good health (CMV status not recorded). Some clones in this sample may be carry-over from other donors' samples.

This clonotype has a count of ten or more. The chain recombines TRBV6-5 with TRBJ1-6; D is undetermined. Trimming removed 2 bases from V and 11 bases from J, with 13 bases in between. CDR1 and CDR2 (germline): MNHEY, SVGAGI. The CDR3 is 14 residues long. DNA for the CDR3: TGTGCCAGCAGTTACCGGGCCCCCTCGGCACCCCTCCACTTT. Its protein product is CASSYRAPSAPLHF.

There are many counts of this clonotype. The chain combines TRBV6-2 or TRBV6-3 with TRBJ2-7; D not certain. Per the germline V gene, CDR1 is MNHEY and CDR2 is SVGEGT. CDR3 size: 15 residues. DNA for the CDR3: TGTGCCAGCAGTCACTCCCGTGGGCCGTCCTACGAGCAGTACGTC. Its protein is CASSHSRGPSYEQYV.

Only a few counts were recorded for this clonotype. The gene calls are TRBV6-6 and TRBJ2-7, with a weak D call TRBD2 (6 bases). The CDR3 spans 19 residues. Trimming left V 0 bases short and J 0 bases short, with 21 bases between. Germline CDR1 and CDR2: MNHNY and SVGAGI (reference sequence). CDR3 DNA sequence: TGTGCCAGCAGTTACTCGAAGCTAGCGAGCAAAAGAAGCTCCTACGAGCAGTACGTC. Translating gives CASSYSKLASKRSSYEQYV.

V gene TRBV6-5 combines with J gene TRBJ2-3; D ambiguous. The V end lost 1 base, the J end lost 3 bases, and 8 bases lay between the germline ends. The CDR3 runs 14 residues. Germline V gene lookup returns CDR1 MNHEY and CDR2 SVGAGI. CDR3 in DNA: TGTGCCAGCAGTTACTACGCAGAAACAGATACGCAGTATTTT. The encoded protein is CASSYYAETDTQYF.

V is TRBV9 and J is TRBJ2-5, with D maybe TRBD2 (6 bases). This CDR3 spans 16 amino acids. Germline assignment: CDR1 SGDLS and CDR2 YYNGEE. The V and J ends lost 0 bases and 2 bases respectively, with 14 bases between them. CDR3 in amino acids: CASSVALEGQQETQYF. The CDR3 DNA reads TGTGCCAGCAGCGTAGCCCTGGAGGGTCAACAAGAGACCCAGTACTTC.

This clonotype has only a few counts. The V call is TRBV6-8, the J call TRBJ2-1, with TRBD2 identical over 8 bases. This CDR3 has 15 amino acids. With V trimmed by 0 bases and J by 6 bases, 4 bases remained unmatched. From germline, CDR1 is MNHGY and CDR2 SAAAGT. The DNA for the CDR3 is TGTGCCAGCAGTTACTCGGGGACTAGTTCCAATGAGCAGTTCTTC. It encodes CASSYSGTSSNEQFF.

The chain couples TRBV6-2 or TRBV6-3 to TRBJ2-5, with D tentatively TRBD1 (6 bases). With 0 bases removed from V and 4 bases from J, the gap between germline ends came to 21 bases. The CDR3 consists of 18 residues. The germline V gene has CDR1 MNHEY and CDR2 SVGEGT. The CDR3 DNA follows: TGTGCCAGCAGTTACTCGATCGCATCCAGGGGTGGAGGAGAGACCCAGTACTTC. Protein product: CASSYSIASRGGGETQYF.

CDR3 bases: TGTGCCAGCAGCTTAGTCCAGGGCAGGGGGCATACTGAAGCTTTCTTT. Residues: CASSLVQGRGHTEAFF. V usage is TRBV7-6 and J usage is TRBJ1-1, with 8 positions matching TRBD1. Germline CDR1 is SGHVS and CDR2 is FNYEAQ. The V gene end was trimmed by 1 base and the J gene end by 5 bases; junction bases not matched to a gene: 9. This CDR3 has 16 residues.

This clonotype was observed a few times. The genes are TRBV6-6 and TRBJ2-3, with a tentative D call TRBD2 (5 bases). Germline CDR1 is MNHNY and CDR2 is SVGAGI (reference sequence). This CDR3 has 14 residues. Trimming left V 6 bases short and J 0 bases short, with 10 bases between. CDR3 residues: CASRTRFSTDTQYF. The DNA for the CDR3 is TGTGCCAGCAGAACTAGGTTTAGCACAGATACGCAGTATTTT.

The chain carries TRBV12-3 or TRBV12-4 and TRBJ2-3, with D possibly being TRBD1 (6 bases). V lost 3 bases, J lost 7 bases, and 14 bases lay in between. The CDR3 is 14 residues long. In DNA form, the CDR3 reads TGTGCCAGCAGTTTGGCAGGGGTGGAGTATACGCAGTATTTT. Translation gives CASSLAGVEYTQYF.

This clonotype was seen more than once but under ten times. This sequence joins TRBV7-9 and TRBJ2-1, with D perhaps TRBD1 or TRBD2 (5 bases each). Per germline, CDR1 SEHNR and CDR2 FQNEAQ (reference sequence). The germline V and J ends were trimmed by 5 bases and 2 bases, with 13 bases remaining between them. The CDR3 covers 15 residues. For the CDR3, the DNA is TGTGCCAGCAGCCTCCATGGGGGAGCCTACAATGAGCAGTTCTTC. Translation gives CASSLHGGAYNEQFF.

This clonotype was recorded at least ten times. In DNA form, the CDR3 reads TGTGCCAGCAGACCACAGGGGGCTGGGGCCAACGTCCTGACTTTC. Its protein is CASRPQGAGANVLTF. The rearrangement joins TRBV28 to TRBJ2-6, with 8 bases aligning to TRBD1. The V and J ends lost 6 bases and 2 bases, in that order; junction bases with no gene match: 3. From germline, CDR1 is MDHEN and CDR2 SYDVKM. CDR3 length: 15 residues. Supplemented by reference TRBV28 and TRBJ2-6, the full variable domain reads DVKVTQSSRYLVKRTGEKVFLECVQDMDHENMFWYRQDPGLGLRLIYFSYDVKMKEKGDIPEGYSVSREKKERFSLILESASTNQTSMYLCASRPQGAGANVLTFGAGSRLTVL.

The chain recombines TRBV14 with TRBJ1-1; possibly TRBD1 for D (5 bases). Germline V gene lookup returns CDR1 SGHDN and CDR2 FVKESK. Trimming took off 1 base at V and 3 bases at J, with 9 bases between the two ends. The CDR3 has 14 amino acids. The CDR3 DNA follows: TGTGCCAGCAGCCAAGTTGGGGGATACACTGAAGCTTTCTTT. Translation gives CASSQVGGYTEAFF.

This clonotype was counted between two and nine times. This chain uses TRBV12-3 or TRBV12-4 with TRBJ1-5, with 10 positions matching TRBD1. With V trimmed by 1 base and J by 0 bases, 6 bases remained unmatched. CDR3 length: 18 amino acids. CDR3 bases: TGTGCCAGCAGTTTAGTCGGGACAGGGGAGTATAGCAATCAGCCCCAGCATTTT. This gives the protein CASSLVGTGEYSNQPQHF.

The chain carries TRBV11-2 and TRBJ2-3; the D call may be TRBD1 or TRBD2 (6 bases each). CDR1 and CDR2 from the germline V gene are SGHAT and FQNNGV. The CDR3 runs to 14 residues. V lost 4 bases, J lost 4 bases, and 12 bases lay in between. CDR3: CASSSRGLADTQYF. The CDR3 nucleotides read TGTGCCAGCAGCTCCCGGGGGCTCGCAGATACGCAGTATTTT.